These T cell receptor beta chains were read from a single sample in a study of T cells in Graves' hyperthyroidism and ophthalmopathy. One entry per CDR3 protein, called by TCRdb with MiXCR from the multiplex PCR reads. The sample records around 400,000 distinct CDR3 sequences, 15% being singletons. Source material: blood. Source of these receptors: a woman aged 55-75 years with Graves' ophthalmopathy. Both conserved end residues are part of each CDR3. The D gene is left open where the match is weak. Clone size is stated in some rows and not others, as once, few, many or a class when expanded.

CDR3nt | CDR3aa | v_gene | d_gene | abundance | j_gene
TGTGCCGCCCCCCTAGGGAGCTCCTACAATGAGCAGTTCTTC | CAAPLGSSYNEQFF | TRBV7-9 | . | . | TRBJ2-1
TGTGCCAGCAGAGCCAGGACAGGGAGCACAGATACGCAGTATTTT | CASRARTGSTDTQYF | TRBV2 | TRBD1 | many | TRBJ2-3
TGTGCCACCAGTGATTTGCCGGTCACCGGGGAGCTGTTTTTT | CATSDLPVTGELFF | TRBV24-1 | . | . | TRBJ2-2
TGTGCCAGCAGCCTACAGGGTTGGGTAGCTTTCTTT | CASSLQGWVAFF | TRBV11-2 | . | many | TRBJ1-1
TGTGCCAGCAGTTTAGGGCAGGGAGGTCCCGGGGAGCTGTTTTTT | CASSLGQGGPGELFF | TRBV12-3/TRBV12-4 | . | . | TRBJ2-2
TGTGCCAGCAGTGCCGAAGCGGGGAGCTCCTACAATGAGCAGTTCTTC | CASSAEAGSSYNEQFF | TRBV2 | TRBD2 | . | TRBJ2-1
TGTGCCAGCAGTTTGCCCCGGGGGGAACAGGGGGAAGCGCGGAGCACAGATACGCAGTATTTT | CASSLPRGEQGEARSTDTQYF | TRBV28 | . | many | TRBJ2-3
TGCAGTGCAACTACCCCCGGAGGGCCTTGGAATGAGCAGTTCTTC | CSATTPGGPWNEQFF | TRBV20-1 | . | few | TRBJ2-1
TGCGCCAGCAAAAGGACAGACGGGCCCGAAGCTTTCTTT | CASKRTDGPEAFF | TRBV4-1 | . | . | TRBJ1-1
TGTGCCAGCAGGCGTTATGCCGACTCTGGGGCCAACGTCCTGACTTTC | CASRRYADSGANVLTF | TRBV28 | . | many | TRBJ2-6
TGCGCCAGCAGGGGACTGGGACAGGGGGCAACCCAGTACTTC | CASRGLGQGATQYF | TRBV5-1 | TRBD1 | many | TRBJ2-5
TGTGCCAGCAGCTATGAGTTGCTAGTTGACTCGAACACCGGGGAGCTGTTTTTT | CASSYELLVDSNTGELFF | TRBV7-2 | . | many | TRBJ2-2